The 21 T cell receptor beta chains reported below all come from one sample, sequenced in a study of control samples from healthy donors and cancer patients. The protocol was immunoSEQ multiplex PCR, while the TCRdb copy is restricted to in-frame clones and leaves out a portion. This sample has about 100,000 clones; approximately 95% occur once, and the top ten carry over 8%. Sequencing input: blood. The receptor source for this set is a man aged 18 to 30 in good health.

The chain recombines TRBV2 with TRBJ1-1; 7 nucleotides align to TRBD1. CDR1 is SNHLY, CDR2 FYNNEI, per germline. V was clipped by 4 bases and J by 1 base; unmatched bases: 0. The CDR3 loop spans 13 amino acids. The CDR3 nucleotides are TGTGCCAGCAGTGGACAGGGGAACACTGAAGCTTTCTTT. Amino acid sequence: CASSGQGNTEAFF.

The chain combines TRBV3-1 (or the pseudogene TRBV3-2) with TRBJ2-7; unclear D gene. Trimming pared 2 bases from V and 11 bases from J, leaving 22 bases between. The CDR3 runs 15 residues. CDR1 LGHDT and CDR2 YNNKEL come from the germline V gene (reference sequence). The CDR3 DNA sequence: TGTGCCAGCAGCCAACTTAACTCGGGCGTGATCTCGGAGTACTTC. Translated: CASSQLNSGVISEYF.

CDR3 loop: CASSETGRRNTEAFF. The CDR3 DNA reads as TGTGCCAGCAGTGAGACAGGGCGTCGAAACACTGAAGCTTTCTTT. The chain employs TRBV25-1 and TRBJ1-1, with 7 bases fitting TRBD1. V gave up 3 bases and J gave up 2 bases; unmatched junction bases: 6. Germline V lookup: CDR1 MGHDK, CDR2 SYGVNS. This CDR3 has 15 amino acids.

Turning to this clone: The CDR3 does not close with the conserved phenylalanine or tryptophan, likely indicating a read error. Because the CDR3's place on the DNA is in doubt, the DNA is left out and the CDR3 is given as listed by TCRdb. This chain uses TRBV6-1 with TRBJ1-2; TRBD1 is taken as the D call from the table, unchecked against the DNA. The length of the CDR3 is 12 amino acids, counting both ends. Per the germline V gene, CDR1 is MNHNS and CDR2 is SASEGT. The CDR3 is CASSELSPREWA.

The rearrangement links TRBV7-9 to TRBJ1-6; D is ambiguous. CDR1 and CDR2 from the germline V gene are SEHNR and FQNEAQ (reference sequence). The CDR3 sequence is 15 residues long. Trimming pared 3 bases from V and 5 bases from J, leaving 11 bases between. CDR3 bases: TGTGCCAGCAGCTTCTCGAATACGGATAATTCACCCCTCCACTTT. The encoded protein is CASSFSNTDNSPLHF. Looking up the rest from reference TRBV7-9 and TRBJ1-6 gives the full variable domain: DTGVSQNPRHKITKRGQNVTFRCDPISEHNRLYWYRQTLGQGPEFLTYFQNEAQLEKSRLLSDRFSAERPKGSFSTLEIQRTEQGDSAMYLCASSFSNTDNSPLHFGNGTRLTVT.

V and J are TRBV27 and TRBJ1-1; weak D call: TRBD1 (6 bases). The germline V gene encodes CDR1 MNHEY and CDR2 SMNVEV (reference sequence). Trimming pared 7 bases from V and 8 bases from J, leaving 17 bases between. The CDR3 is 13 residues long. The chain's CDR3 is CASMGQGTLEAFF. For the CDR3, the DNA is TGTGCCAGCATGGGGCAGGGGACCCTCGAAGCTTTCTTT.

The J gene is TRBJ1-1, the V gene TRBV9; the D is unclear. Germline lookup yields CDR1 SGDLS and CDR2 YYNGEE. Trimming cost V 0 bases and J 4 bases, with 10 bases left between them. This CDR3 region has 14 residues. The CDR3 DNA reads as TGTGCCAGCAGCGTAGCTACCTGGGGCACTGAAGCTTTCTTT. Its translation: CASSVATWGTEAFF.

The chain recombines TRBV29-1 with TRBJ2-1, with 7 positions matching TRBD1. J was trimmed by 0 bases and V by 3 bases; bases with no gene match: 5. The CDR3 sequence is 15 residues long. The germline CDR1 and CDR2 sequences are SQVTM and ANQGSEA. CDR3 loop: CSVDLDRSSYNEQFF. CDR3 bases: TGCAGCGTTGATTTGGACAGGAGCTCCTACAATGAGCAGTTCTTC.

The CDR3 sequence: CAWSVPGFYNQPQHF. The CDR3 DNA follows: TGTGCCTGGAGTGTACCGGGATTCTACAATCAGCCCCAGCATTTT. The gene calls are TRBV30 and TRBJ1-5, with no clear D. Trimming removed 0 bases from V and 3 bases from J, with 12 bases in between. The CDR3 length is 15 residues. The germline V gene has CDR1 GTSNPN and CDR2 SVGIG (reference sequence). The full variable domain, in which reference TRBV30 and TRBJ1-5 provide the parts outside the CDR3, is SQTIHQWPATLVQPVGSPLSLECTVEGTSNPNLYWYRQAAGRGLQLLFYSVGIGQISSEVPQNLSASRPQDRQFILSSKKLLLSDSGFYLCAWSVPGFYNQPQHFGDGTRLSIL.

For the CDR3, the DNA is TGTGCCTCCCAGCGGACCAGGGGTGTGCATCAGCCCCAGCATTTT. This sequence encodes CASQRTRGVHQPQHF. The chain couples TRBV27 to TRBJ1-5; D might be TRBD1 (6 bases). CDR1 and CDR2 from the germline V gene are MNHEY and SMNVEV (reference sequence). The V end lost 11 bases, the J end lost 5 bases, and 22 bases lay between the germline ends. CDR3 size: 15 residues.

In DNA, the CDR3 is TGTGCCAGCAGCGGTAGGGGAGGAGGAACTGAAGCTTTCTTT. Amino acids: CASSGRGGGTEAFF. V and J are TRBV13 and TRBJ1-1, with D possibly being TRBD1 (5 bases). Trimming removed 5 bases at V and 5 bases at J, with 15 bases between. This CDR3 spans 14 amino acids. In germline, CDR1 is PRHDT, CDR2 FYEKMQ (reference sequence).

The rearrangement links TRBV29-1 to TRBJ1-1; 10 bases agree with TRBD1. Germline CDR1 SQVTM, CDR2 ANQGSEA. Trimming cost V 4 bases and J 3 bases; bases outside gene matches: 8. This CDR3 is built from 15 residues. CDR3 DNA: TGCAGCGTTGCCACCGGGACAGGGGTGTACACTGAAGCTTTCTTT. Protein sequence: CSVATGTGVYTEAFF.

This clone was counted once. The V call is TRBV7-8, the J call TRBJ2-6, with TRBD2 as a possible D gene (6 bases). Germline V CDR1 and CDR2: SGHVS, FQNEAQ. Trimming removed 5 bases from V and 11 bases from J, with 22 bases in between. CDR3 size: 16 residues. For the CDR3, the DNA is TGTGCCAGCAGCGAAAGTCGGGGGATAGGTGGGCACGTCCTGACTTTC. Translating it yields CASSESRGIGGHVLTF.

The rearrangement joins TRBV6-5 to TRBJ1-2, with D unclear. Germline V gene sequence: CDR1 MNHEY, CDR2 SVGAGI. This CDR3 has 12 amino acids. Between the trimmed V and J ends, which lost 0 bases and 5 bases, there was a span of 4 bases. CDR3 in amino acids: CASSYSGYGYTF. The CDR3 nucleotides read TGTGCCAGCAGTTACTCGGGATATGGCTACACCTTC.

The chain carries TRBV6-2 or TRBV6-3 and TRBJ1-5, with TRBD1 identical over 8 bases. With V trimmed by 4 bases and J by 5 bases, 4 bases remained unmatched. CDR3 size: 14 residues. Germline values: CDR1 MNHEY, CDR2 SVGEGT. In DNA, the CDR3 is TGTGCCAGCAGTTCCGGACAGGGTCATCAGCCCCAGCATTTT. It translates to CASSSGQGHQPQHF.

The gene calls are TRBV10-2 and TRBJ1-2; D is undetermined. V was shortened by 1 base and J by 4 bases, with 7 bases between the two germline ends. The CDR3 length is 13 residues. Looked up from germline, CDR1 is WSHSY and CDR2 is SAAADI. CDR3: CASSELFTYGYTF. The DNA for the CDR3 is TGCGCCAGCAGTGAGTTATTTACCTATGGCTACACCTTC.

This chain joins TRBV29-1 and TRBJ1-3; TRBD1 agrees at 9 bases. Germline V CDR1 and CDR2: SQVTM, ANQGSEA. This CDR3 has 14 amino acids. The junction had 8 bases not matched to a gene; V was cut back by 7 bases and J by 4 bases. Here the CDR3 reads CSGRGTGRGNTIYF. The CDR3 DNA is TGCAGCGGGAGAGGGACAGGGCGGGGAAACACCATATATTTT.

This chain connects TRBV7-8 to TRBJ1-1, with no clear D. Germline V CDR1 and CDR2: SGHVS, FQNEAQ. Trimming took off 3 bases at V and 1 base at J, with 9 bases between the two ends. The CDR3 is 14 amino acids. The CDR3 bases are TGTGCCAGCAGCTTCAGTCGGGAGAACACTGAAGCTTTCTTT. This sequence encodes CASSFSRENTEAFF. Looking up the rest from reference TRBV7-8 and TRBJ1-1 gives the full variable domain: GAGVSQSPRYKVAKRGQDVALRCDPISGHVSLFWYQQALGQGPEFLTYFQNEAQLDKSGLPSDRFFAERPEGSVSTLKIQRTQQEDSAVYLCASSFSRENTEAFFGQGTRLTVV.

The chain has TRBV5-1 and TRBJ2-7; 8 positions match TRBD1. The CDR3 has 13 amino acids. Per germline, CDR1 SGHRS and CDR2 YFSETQ. V was pared by 3 bases and J by 5 bases, with 4 bases of the junction left unmatched. CDR3 sequence: CASSSYRGDEQYF. The CDR3 nucleotides are TGCGCCAGCAGCTCCTACAGGGGGGACGAGCAGTACTTC. The full variable domain, with the rest looked up from reference TRBV5-1 and TRBJ2-7, is KAGVTQTPRYLIKTRGQQVTLSCSPISGHRSVSWYQQTPGQGLQFLFEYFSETQRNKGNFPGRFSGRQFSNSRSEMNVSTLELGDSALYLCASSSYRGDEQYFGPGTRLTVT.

The chain carries TRBV27 and TRBJ1-3, with D maybe TRBD1 (5 bases). V was shortened by 6 bases and J by 2 bases, with 5 bases between the two germline ends. Germline V gene data show CDR1 as MNHEY and CDR2 as SMNVEV (reference sequence). This CDR3 is built from 12 residues. Written as DNA, the CDR3 is TGTGCCAGCAGGGGACCTGGAAACACCATATATTTT. It encodes CASRGPGNTIYF.

This clone is a singleton in its sample. V gene TRBV10-3 combines with J gene TRBJ2-1; 9 bases match TRBD2. Germline loops: CDR1 ENHRY, CDR2 SYGVKD. V lost 6 bases and J lost 10; bases outside the gene matches: 7. The CDR3 length is 13 residues. In DNA, the CDR3 is TGTGCCATCAGCCAGGGACTAGCCGGAGAGCAGTTCTTC. This sequence encodes CAISQGLAGEQFF.